These T cell receptor beta chains were read from a single sample in a study of T cell responses to AZD1222 COVID-19 vaccine. The repertoire was sequenced with immunoSEQ multiplex PCR; TCRdb's copy has only in-frame clones and lacks some. The repertoire holds more than 85,000 clones, over 75% seen once, with approximately 15% in the top ten. The sample was peripheral blood, taken on day 0 of AZD1222 vaccination. Receptors originate from an adult in good health. The CDR3 runs from the conserved cysteine through the conserved F or W. The order of the fields is clone size, D gene, J gene, V gene, CDR3 protein, CDR3 DNA. A D gene is named only where the DNA matches it firmly. Not every row has a clone size; where given, it reads once, few, many or a size class.

- - TRBJ1-4 TRBV5-6 CASSRGTLREKLFF TGTGCCAGCAGCCGCGGGACACTGCGGGAAAAACTGTTTTTT
- - TRBJ1-1 TRBV18 CASSPPGADSQAFF TGTGCCAGCTCACCACCGGGAGCGGACAGCCAAGCTTTCTTT
few - TRBJ1-2 TRBV5-4 CASSRTASTYGYTF TGTGCCAGCAGCCGGACGGCTAGTACCTATGGCTACACCTTC
- - TRBJ2-3 TRBV5-6 CASSLSGGGDTQYF TGTGCCAGCAGCTTGTCGGGGGGCGGAGATACGCAGTATTTT
- TRBD2 TRBJ2-1 TRBV30 CAWSVRLRWGGFTFF TGTGCCTGGAGTGTCCGATTAAGGTGGGGAGGGTTTACGTTCTTC
few TRBD2 TRBJ2-7 TRBV11-2 CASSLSGGPPYEQYF TGTGCCAGCAGCTTAAGCGGGGGGCCCCCCTACGAGCAGTACTTC
- TRBD1 TRBJ2-1 TRBV4-2 CASSQTGTGIGEQFF TGTGCCAGCAGCCAAACCGGGACAGGGATTGGGGAGCAGTTCTTC
- - TRBJ2-7 TRBV5-1 CASSLEVGKYEQYF TGCGCCAGCAGCTTGGAGGTGGGGAAGTACGAGCAGTACTTC
- TRBD1 TRBJ1-6 TRBV27 CASSLSGGPPYNSPLHF TGTGCCAGCAGTTTATCAGGGGGCCCACCCTATAATTCACCCCTCCACTTT
- TRBD1 TRBJ1-2 TRBV25-1 CASSGGGTGRNGYTF TGTGCCAGCAGTGGAGGAGGGACAGGGCGAAATGGCTACACCTTC
- - TRBJ1-1 TRBV5-5 CASSQDTPNTEAFF TGTGCCAGCAGCCAGGACACTCCGAACACTGAAGCTTTCTTT
- - TRBJ2-5 TRBV11-2 CASSSGTQETQYF TGTGCCAGCAGCTCCGGGACCCAAGAGACCCAGTACTTC
- TRBD2 TRBJ2-1 TRBV5-1 CASSLGAGGYNEQFF TGCGCCAGCAGCTTGGGAGCGGGAGGCTACAATGAGCAGTTCTTC
- - TRBJ2-7 TRBV5-1 CASSLTDGHSYEQYF TGCGCCAGCAGCTTGACGGACGGACACTCCTACGAGCAGTACTTC
- TRBD2 TRBJ2-1 TRBV29-1 CSVDSGSSYNEQFF TGCAGCGTTGATAGCGGGAGTTCCTACAATGAGCAGTTCTTC
- - TRBJ2-7 TRBV11-2 CASSPIQGSINEQYF TGTGCCAGCAGCCCGATACAGGGCTCGATAAACGAGCAGTACTTC
- - TRBJ2-5 TRBV21-1 CARNASGGRQETQYF TGTGCCAGAAACGCCTCCGGGGGCCGACAAGAGACCCAGTACTTC
- TRBD1 TRBJ2-2 TRBV4-1 CASRVQDRGIGELFF TGCGCCAGCAGGGTCCAGGACAGGGGGATCGGGGAGCTGTTTTTT
- - TRBJ1-1 TRBV19 CASSIGGRLNGEAFF TGTGCCAGTAGTATTGGGGGACGTCTGAACGGTGAAGCTTTCTTT
once TRBD2 TRBJ2-1 TRBV5-6 CASSLAGGRSNEQFF TGTGCCAGCAGCTTGGCGGGGGGGCGGTCCAATGAGCAGTTCTTC
- - TRBJ1-6 TRBV2 CASSENRNSPLHF TGTGCCAGCAGTGAAAACAGGAATTCACCCCTCCACTTT
- - TRBJ1-2 TRBV2 CASSAGGTSRGYTF TGTGCCAGCAGTGCTGGCGGGACGAGTAGAGGCTACACCTTC
- TRBD1 TRBJ1-2 TRBV7-9 CASSPDRGHYGYTF TGTGCCAGCAGCCCAGACAGGGGACACTATGGCTACACCTTC
- TRBD1 TRBJ1-6 TRBV3-1/TRBV3-2 CASSQRDRFSPLHF TGTGCCAGCAGCCAACGGGACAGGTTTTCACCCCTCCACTTT
- TRBD2 TRBJ2-1 TRBV5-4 CASSVPSGWGYNEQFF TGTGCCAGCAGCGTTCCTAGCGGATGGGGCTACAATGAGCAGTTCTTC
- - TRBJ1-2 TRBV6-1 CASSEWVEIYGYTF TGTGCCAGCAGTGAATGGGTGGAGATCTATGGCTACACCTTC
- - TRBJ1-4 TRBV18 CASSPRASTNEKLFF TGTGCCAGCTCACCTCGAGCCTCAACTAATGAAAAACTGTTTTTT
- - TRBJ2-3 TRBV5-1 CASSPSERHTDTQYF TGCGCCAGCAGCCCCAGCGAGCGGCACACAGATACGCAGTATTTT
- - TRBJ1-5 TRBV7-2 CASSLGNSNQPQHF TGTGCCAGCAGCTTAGGAAATAGCAATCAGCCCCAGCATTTT
- TRBD1 TRBJ1-2 TRBV6-5 CASSWTGSSYGYTF TGTGCCAGCAGTTGGACAGGGTCTAGCTATGGCTACACCTTC
- - TRBJ1-2 TRBV19 CASSIDGGNYGYTF TGTGCCAGTAGTATCGACGGAGGTAACTATGGCTACACCTTC
- TRBD2 TRBJ2-3 TRBV9 CASSPSPGLAKADTQYF TGTGCCAGCAGCCCAAGCCCGGGACTAGCGAAGGCAGATACGCAGTATTTT
- TRBD1 TRBJ1-2 TRBV28 CATPTGASWGYTF TGTGCCACCCCGACAGGGGCCAGTTGGGGCTACACCTTC
- - TRBJ1-3 TRBV19 CASSIDRRVAGNTIYF TGTGCCAGTAGTATAGATCGGCGAGTGGCTGGAAACACCATATATTTT
- - TRBJ1-1 TRBV18 CASSPDSANTEAFF TGTGCCAGCTCACCGGACAGCGCTAACACTGAAGCTTTCTTT
once TRBD1 TRBJ2-3 TRBV2 CASTRDRGLTDTQYF TGTGCCAGCACTCGGGACAGGGGGCTTACAGATACGCAGTATTTT
- TRBD2 TRBJ2-7 TRBV6-2/TRBV6-3 CASSYSGLYEQYF TGTGCCAGCAGTTATTCGGGACTATACGAGCAGTACTTC
- - TRBJ2-5 TRBV5-4 CASSEETGETQYF TGTGCCAGCAGCGAAGAAACGGGAGAGACCCAGTACTTC
- - TRBJ2-1 TRBV7-3 CASSLKGLANSYNEQFF TGTGCCAGCAGCCTAAAGGGGCTAGCGAACTCCTACAATGAGCAGTTCTTC
- - TRBJ2-1 TRBV2 CASVLAAAYNEQFF TGTGCCAGCGTGTTAGCGGCCGCCTACAATGAGCAGTTCTTC
- TRBD1 TRBJ1-2 TRBV28 CASSFGGSGGSHYTF TGTGCCAGCAGTTTCGGCGGTTCAGGGGGAAGTCACTACACCTTC
- - TRBJ2-3 TRBV4-2 CASSQETGTPALDTQYF TGTGCCAGCAGCCAAGAGACCGGGACTCCCGCATTGGATACGCAGTATTTT
- - TRBJ2-7 TRBV7-2 CASSPGDSLYEQYF TGTGCCAGCAGCCCCGGCGACAGTCTCTACGAGCAGTACTTC
- - TRBJ2-5 TRBV29-1 CSVDMPPETQYF TGCAGCGTTGACATGCCGCCGGAGACCCAGTACTTC
- - TRBJ2-4 TRBV24-1 CATSDLPTGIQYF TGTGCCACCAGTGATTTGCCAACAGGCATTCAGTACTTC
- TRBD2 TRBJ2-1 TRBV5-1 CASSYPGTSGTAYNEQFF TGCGCCAGCAGCTATCCCGGGACTAGCGGGACCGCCTACAATGAGCAGTTCTTC
- TRBD1 TRBJ1-4 TRBV7-8 CASSLQGGGYEKLFF TGTGCCAGCAGCCTACAGGGGGGAGGTTATGAAAAACTGTTTTTT